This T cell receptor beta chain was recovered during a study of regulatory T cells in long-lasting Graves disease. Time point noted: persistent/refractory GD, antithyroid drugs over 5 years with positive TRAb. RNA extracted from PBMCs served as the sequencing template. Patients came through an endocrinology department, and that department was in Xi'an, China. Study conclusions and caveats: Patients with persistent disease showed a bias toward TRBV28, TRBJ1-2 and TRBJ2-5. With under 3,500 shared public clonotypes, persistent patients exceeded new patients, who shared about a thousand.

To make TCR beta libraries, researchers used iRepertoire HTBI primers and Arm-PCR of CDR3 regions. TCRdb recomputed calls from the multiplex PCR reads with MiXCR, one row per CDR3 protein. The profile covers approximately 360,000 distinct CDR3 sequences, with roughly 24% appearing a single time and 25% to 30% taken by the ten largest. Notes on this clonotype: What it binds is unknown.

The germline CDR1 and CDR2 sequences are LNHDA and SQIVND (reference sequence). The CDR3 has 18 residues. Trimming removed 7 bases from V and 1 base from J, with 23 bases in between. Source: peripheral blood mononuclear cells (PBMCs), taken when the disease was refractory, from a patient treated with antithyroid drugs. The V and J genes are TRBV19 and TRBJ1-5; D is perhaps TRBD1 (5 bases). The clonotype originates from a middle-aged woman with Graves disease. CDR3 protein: CASKGSGQGASSNQPQHF. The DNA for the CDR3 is TGTGCCAGTAAAGGCTCCGGGCAGGGAGCCTCCAGCAATCAGCCCCAGCATTTT. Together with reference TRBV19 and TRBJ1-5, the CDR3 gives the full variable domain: DGGITQSPKYLFRKEGQNVTLSCEQNLNHDAMYWYRQDPGQGLRLIYYSQIVNDFQKGDIAEGYSVSREKKESFPLTVTSAQKNPTAFYLCASKGSGQGASSNQPQHFGDGTRLSIL.